The 5 T cell receptor beta chains listed next were all sequenced from one sample in a study. TCRdb analysed the RT-PCR reads with MiXCR anew, one entry per CDR3 protein. This sample yields hundreds of thousands of distinct CDR3 sequences, of which 14% are seen a single time; 3.6% belongs to the top ten. Source material: memory CD4+ T cells from blood. The source of these receptors is a female donor in good health, serving as a healthy control.

This clonotype was seen only a few times. The rearrangement links TRBV20-1 to TRBJ1-2; perhaps TRBD1 as D (5 bases). CDR1 is DFQATT and CDR2 is SNEGSKA in the germline V gene (reference sequence). The CDR3 is 15 amino acids. The V and J ends lost 3 bases and 7 bases respectively, with 21 bases between them. The CDR3 loop is CSARDIGDLPFGYTF. CDR3 coding DNA: TGCAGTGCTAGGGACATAGGGGATTTGCCATTTGGCTACACCTTC.

This clonotype has just a few counts. V is TRBV12-5 and J is TRBJ2-1, with 7 positions matching TRBD1. With 4 bases clipped from V and 1 base from J, the junction kept 4 bases outside the gene matches. Per the germline V gene, CDR1 is LGHNT and CDR2 is FRNRAP. There are 15 residues in the CDR3. The CDR3 sequence is CASGSRQGSYNEQFF. As DNA, the CDR3 is TGTGCTAGTGGTTCACGACAGGGTTCCTACAATGAGCAGTTCTTC. The complete variable domain, with remaining parts taken from reference TRBV12-5 and TRBJ2-1, reads DARVTQTPRHKVTEMGQEVTMRCQPILGHNTVFWYRQTMMQGLELLAYFRNRAPLDDSGMPKDRFSAEMPDATLATLKIQPSEPRDSAVYFCASGSRQGSYNEQFFGPGTRLTVL.

This clonotype was detected only a few times. The chain has TRBV9 and TRBJ1-3; D gene uncertain. Germline values: CDR1 SGDLS, CDR2 YYNGEE. The CDR3 extends over 16 amino acids. V gave up 0 bases and J gave up 4 bases, with 14 bases separating them. DNA for the CDR3: TGTGCCAGCAGCGTAGACCCCGGCCTCGTCGGAAACACCATATATTTT. Its protein product is CASSVDPGLVGNTIYF.

This clonotype was detected ten times or more. The chain uses TRBV10-2 and TRBJ2-4, with 9 bases identical to TRBD2. This CDR3 is 15 amino acids long. Germline values: CDR1 WSHSY, CDR2 SAAADI. V gave up 0 bases and J gave up 6 bases; unmatched junction bases: 3. In nucleotides, the CDR3 is TGCGCCAGCAGTGAGTCGACTAGCGGAGGAAACATTCAGTACTTC. Encoded protein: CASSESTSGGNIQYF.

At least ten counts were recorded for this clonotype. The V call is TRBV7-2, the J call TRBJ2-7, with D tentatively TRBD2 (5 bases). Trimming shortened V by 1 base and J by 0 bases, and 7 bases separated the two germline ends. The V gene's germline CDR1 is SGHTA and CDR2 FQGNSA. This CDR3 has 14 amino acids. The CDR3 DNA reads TGTGCCAGCAGCTTAGGAGCGGACTCCTACGAGCAGTACTTC. Encoded protein: CASSLGADSYEQYF.